The 16 T cell receptor beta chains presented below share a single source sample, sequenced in a study of blood T cells in healthy people across ages. For the second PCR, which ran for roughly 6 to 12 cycles, a sample-barcoded 5' primer and a J-beta primer mix were used. TCRdb redid the calling of the 5' RACE reads with MiXCR, one entry per CDR3 protein. The sample lists just under 750,000 distinct CDR3 sequences; about 20% were seen once. Input material: blood. The receptors here all came from a man in his 70s in good health.

This clonotype was observed a handful of times. The chain combines TRBV6-5 with TRBJ2-7, with 7 positions matching TRBD2. CDR3 length: 14 amino acids. Per germline, CDR1 MNHEY and CDR2 SVGAGI. V dropped 0 bases and J dropped 5; count of bases not matched to a gene: 4. The CDR3 DNA is TGTGCCAGCAGTTACTCCACGACTAGCCACGAGCAGTACTTC. Translated: CASSYSTTSHEQYF.

This clonotype was picked up a small number of times. J is TRBJ2-4 and V is TRBV29-1, with D uncertain. The CDR3 loop spans 13 amino acids. The germline CDR1 and CDR2 sequences are SQVTM and ANQGSEA. The ends were cut back, 2 bases at V and 0 bases at J, with 5 bases in the middle. The DNA of the CDR3 is TGCAGCGTTGAATCTGTAGCCAAAAACATTCAGTACTTC. This sequence encodes CSVESVAKNIQYF. Full variable domain (rest looked up from reference TRBV29-1 and TRBJ2-4): SAVISQKPSRDICQRGTSLTIQCQVDSQVTMMFWYRQQPGQSLTLIATANQGSEATYESGFVIDKFPISRPNLTFSTLTVSNMSPEDSSIYLCSVESVAKNIQYFGAGTRLSVL.

V gene TRBV5-1 combines with J gene TRBJ2-5; TRBD1 agrees at 8 bases. Trimming at V came to 5 bases and at J to 4 bases, leaving 10 bases not matched to a gene. The CDR3 totals 15 residues. Germline values: CDR1 SGHRS, CDR2 YFSETQ. The CDR3 DNA sequence: TGCGCCAGCAGTTCCTACGACAGGGGCTCAGAGACCCAGTACTTC. It specifies CASSSYDRGSETQYF.

J is TRBJ2-7 and V is TRBV29-1; maybe TRBD1 (7 bases). With 5 bases removed from V and 2 bases from J, the gap between germline ends came to 13 bases. Per germline, CDR1 SQVTM and CDR2 ANQGSEA. This CDR3 is 13 amino acids long. The DNA for the CDR3 is TGCAGCGTTACAGCCAGGGGGGCCTACGAGCAGTACTTC. Translated, it gives CSVTARGAYEQYF.

About this clonotype itself: A junction end diverges from the germline sequence, so it may reflect a read error. The rearrangement uses TRBV9 and TRBJ2-3; 11 bases agree with TRBD2. The CDR3 sequence is 15 residues long. Germline-derived CDR1 and CDR2 are SGDLS and YYNGEE. The CDR3 coding sequence is TGCGCCAGCAGTGTGGGACTAGCGGACACAGATACGCAGTATTTT. This gives the protein CASSVGLADTDTQYF.

In its sample, this clonotype was seen a few times. The chain couples TRBV18 to TRBJ1-4; D remains unclear. V shed 4 bases and J shed 0 bases, with 3 bases lying between them. Germline V lookup: CDR1 KGHSH, CDR2 LQKENI. This CDR3 is built from 13 residues. CDR3 amino acids: CASSQSTNEKLFF. The CDR3, as DNA: TGTGCCAGCTCACAGTCAACTAATGAAAAACTGTTTTTT.

The chain combines TRBV24-1 with TRBJ2-1; 7 bases are a match to TRBD2. V lost 4 bases, J lost 9 bases, and 23 bases stayed unmatched. The V gene's germline CDR1 is KGHDR and CDR2 SFDVKD. There are 19 residues in the CDR3. This chain's CDR3 is CATSDTTSLSLRGFSEQFF. The CDR3 DNA sequence: TGTGCCACCAGTGACACGACTAGCCTCAGCTTACGAGGGTTCAGTGAGCAGTTCTTC.

The rearrangement uses TRBV6-6 and TRBJ1-1; D uncertain. Germline V gene sequence: CDR1 MNHNY, CDR2 SVGAGI (reference sequence). CDR3 length equals 13 residues. With 8 bases removed from V and 0 bases from J, the gap between germline ends came to 10 bases. The CDR3: CASFHAVNTEAFF. The CDR3 DNA follows: TGTGCCAGCTTCCACGCGGTGAACACTGAAGCTTTCTTT.

This clonotype turned up a few times. The chain recombines TRBV7-8 with TRBJ1-1, with 7 bases fitting TRBD1. Per germline, CDR1 SGHVS and CDR2 FQNEAQ. V was clipped by 1 base and J by 5 bases; unmatched bases: 13. The CDR3 runs to 17 residues. CDR3 sequence: CASSLDPLLGGRTEAFF. In DNA, the CDR3 is TGTGCCAGCAGCTTAGATCCCCTCTTAGGGGGCCGGACTGAAGCTTTCTTT.

This clonotype was recorded a few times. V is TRBV7-9 and J is TRBJ2-3, with TRBD2 matching 7 bases. The ends lost 5 bases at V and 6 bases at J; junction bases unmatched: 11. Germline V gives CDR1 SEHNR, CDR2 FQNEAQ (reference sequence). This CDR3 spans 15 amino acids. CDR3 DNA sequence: TGTGCCAGCAGCCCACCAGGACTAGTTTGGGATACGCAGTATTTT. Protein: CASSPPGLVWDTQYF.

A few counts support this clonotype. The genes are TRBV20-1 and TRBJ2-3, with D possibly TRBD2 on 7 matching bases. CDR3 length equals 17 residues. Germline CDR1 reads DFQATT; CDR2 reads SNEGSKA (reference sequence). With 5 bases removed from V and 0 bases from J, the gap between germline ends came to 21 bases. The CDR3 bases are TGCAGTGCTCCGCCACGAGGAGGGGGGGTCAGCACAGATACGCAGTATTTT. This sequence encodes CSAPPRGGGVSTDTQYF.

V gene TRBV7-6 combines with J gene TRBJ2-5, with D unresolved. Germline lookup yields CDR1 SGHVS and CDR2 FNYEAQ. Trimming stripped 5 bases from V and 1 base from J, with 14 bases between. This CDR3 has 15 amino acids. CDR3 nucleotides: TGTGCCAGCAGCCAGCTCACACCCAGCCAAGAGACCCAGTACTTC. Protein: CASSQLTPSQETQYF.

This clonotype was seen a few times. The V and J genes are TRBV29-1 and TRBJ1-1; 7 positions match TRBD1. CDR3 length: 15 amino acids. In germline, CDR1 is SQVTM, CDR2 ANQGSEA. V lost 5 bases and J lost 3; bases outside the gene matches: 12. CDR3 region: CSVPSAGGWDTEAFF. CDR3 nucleotides: TGCAGCGTTCCCTCGGCAGGGGGTTGGGACACTGAAGCTTTCTTT.

V gene TRBV28 combines with J gene TRBJ2-2, with 9 nucleotides matching TRBD2. V was pared by 5 bases and J by 14 bases, with 12 bases of the junction left unmatched. This CDR3 comprises 14 residues. Germline V gene lookup returns CDR1 MDHEN and CDR2 SYDVKM. For the CDR3, the DNA is TGTGCCAGCAGTCGGAGCGGGGGGCAACCCACCCTGTTTTTT. Residues: CASSRSGGQPTLFF. The variable domain in full, completed from reference TRBV28 and TRBJ2-2, reads DVKVTQSSRYLVKRTGEKVFLECVQDMDHENMFWYRQDPGLGLRLIYFSYDVKMKEKGDIPEGYSVSREKKERFSLILESASTNQTSMYLCASSRSGGQPTLFFGEGSRLTVL.

This clonotype has more than one count but fewer than ten. This chain links TRBV14 with TRBJ2-6, with D possibly matching TRBD2 (5 bases). CDR3 length: 16 amino acids. V lost 3 bases and J lost 4, with 13 bases in between. Germline V gene lookup returns CDR1 SGHDN and CDR2 FVKESK. The CDR3 protein is CASSHTRGSGANVLTF. CDR3 in DNA: TGTGCCAGCAGCCACACGCGAGGGTCCGGGGCCAACGTCCTGACTTTC.

This rearrangement joins TRBV28 to TRBJ2-5, with 13 nucleotides matching TRBD2. The CDR3 sequence is 16 residues long. Trimming at V came to 4 bases and at J to 3 bases, leaving 5 bases not matched to a gene. Germline V lookup: CDR1 MDHEN, CDR2 SYDVKM. DNA for the CDR3: TGTGCCAGCAGTTCCGGGACTAGCGGGACTAAAGAGACCCAGTACTTC. It encodes CASSSGTSGTKETQYF.